A selection of T cell receptor beta chains follows, all from one sample in a study of shared clonotypes between healthy human individuals. The repertoire was sequenced with immunoSEQ multiplex PCR; TCRdb's copy has only in-frame clones and lacks some. The data contain 450,000 to 500,000 clones, around 79% of them singletons. Sequenced input: PBMCs. Receptor source: a woman aged 40 to 50 in good health. Some clones in this sample may be carry-over from other donors' samples. CDR3s include the opening cysteine and the closing phenylalanine or tryptophan. The D gene is left open where the match is weak. Size is omitted from some rows. Given values are once, few, many or a class for expanded clones.

D gene: TRBD1
clone size: NA
J gene: TRBJ1-2
V gene: TRBV19
CDR3 DNA: TGTGCCAGTAGTAGGGGACAGGGGAATGGCTACACCTTC
CDR3 protein: CASSRGQGNGYTF

D gene: NA
clone size: NA
J gene: TRBJ2-7
V gene: TRBV5-4
CDR3 DNA: TGTGCCAGCAGCTTGGAAGGGCGGGGGCCATTGTACGAGCAGTACTTC
CDR3 protein: CASSLEGRGPLYEQYF

D gene: TRBD2
clone size: NA
J gene: TRBJ2-3
V gene: TRBV6-1
CDR3 DNA: TGTGCCAGCAGTGCCGGACTAGCGGGTAGCACAGATACGCAGTATTTT
CDR3 protein: CASSAGLAGSTDTQYF

D gene: NA
clone size: NA
J gene: TRBJ2-2
V gene: TRBV18
CDR3 DNA: TGTGCCAGCTCACCCACAGCGACCGGGGAGCTGTTTTTT
CDR3 protein: CASSPTATGELFF

D gene: NA
clone size: once
J gene: TRBJ1-1
V gene: TRBV7-8
CDR3 DNA: TGTGCCAGCAGCCCCCGGGTTTTGAACACTGAAGCTTTCTTT
CDR3 protein: CASSPRVLNTEAFF

D gene: TRBD1
clone size: NA
J gene: TRBJ1-6
V gene: TRBV4-1
CDR3 DNA: TGCGCCAGCAGCCTCCGGGACAGGGAGCCACCCCTCCACTTT
CDR3 protein: CASSLRDREPPLHF

D gene: NA
clone size: NA
J gene: TRBJ2-5
V gene: TRBV19
CDR3 DNA: TGTGCCAGTAGTATAAGGGATAATCAAGAGACCCAGTACTTC
CDR3 protein: CASSIRDNQETQYF

D gene: NA
clone size: NA
J gene: TRBJ2-1
V gene: TRBV7-9
CDR3 DNA: TGTGCCAGCAGCTTACGGGCGACTACCTACAATGAGCAGTTCTTC
CDR3 protein: CASSLRATTYNEQFF

D gene: NA
clone size: NA
J gene: TRBJ1-6
V gene: TRBV11-3
CDR3 DNA: TGTGCCAGCAGCCTTAATACCAATTCACCCCTCCACTTT
CDR3 protein: CASSLNTNSPLHF

D gene: TRBD1
clone size: NA
J gene: TRBJ2-7
V gene: TRBV30
CDR3 DNA: TGTGCCTGGAGTATACCGGGACAGGACTACGAGCAGTACTTC
CDR3 protein: CAWSIPGQDYEQYF

D gene: TRBD2
clone size: NA
J gene: TRBJ2-1
V gene: TRBV11-3
CDR3 DNA: TGTGCCAGCAGCCCACGGACTAGCTCGGCCTACAATGAGCAGTTCTTC
CDR3 protein: CASSPRTSSAYNEQFF

D gene: NA
clone size: NA
J gene: TRBJ1-1
V gene: TRBV5-1
CDR3 DNA: TGCGCCAGCAGCCTTTGGGCGACAGAGAACACTGAAGCTTTCTTT
CDR3 protein: CASSLWATENTEAFF

D gene: TRBD1
clone size: NA
J gene: TRBJ2-1
V gene: TRBV6-6
CDR3 DNA: TGTGCCAGCAGCCATACGGACAGGAACTACAATGAGCAGTTCTTC
CDR3 protein: CASSHTDRNYNEQFF

D gene: NA
clone size: few
J gene: TRBJ1-5
V gene: TRBV6-1
CDR3 DNA: TGTGCCAGCAGTGACAGGAGCAATCAGCCCCAGCATTTT
CDR3 protein: CASSDRSNQPQHF

D gene: NA
clone size: many
J gene: TRBJ2-7
V gene: TRBV6-5
CDR3 DNA: TGTGCCAGCAGTCACCGCCGACGGGGTAGGGAGCAGTACTTC
CDR3 protein: CASSHRRRGREQYF

D gene: TRBD1
clone size: NA
J gene: TRBJ1-5
V gene: TRBV6-1
CDR3 DNA: TGTGCCAGCAGCTCAACAGGGGTCCTCAATCAGCCCCAGCATTTT
CDR3 protein: CASSSTGVLNQPQHF

D gene: TRBD2
clone size: NA
J gene: TRBJ2-3
V gene: TRBV5-1
CDR3 DNA: TGCGCCAGCAGCGATGGGACTAGCGGAACCCCGGCAGATACGCAGTATTTT
CDR3 protein: CASSDGTSGTPADTQYF

D gene: TRBD1
clone size: NA
J gene: TRBJ1-1
V gene: TRBV7-2
CDR3 DNA: TGTGCCAGCAGCCCGCGAACAAAGACAGGGGAGACTGAAGCTTTCTTT
CDR3 protein: CASSPRTKTGETEAFF

D gene: TRBD1
clone size: NA
J gene: TRBJ1-1
V gene: TRBV25-1
CDR3 DNA: TGTGCCAGCGAGCGAAACAGGGGTACGGGCACTGAAGCTTTCTTT
CDR3 protein: CASERNRGTGTEAFF

D gene: NA
clone size: NA
J gene: TRBJ1-4
V gene: TRBV28
CDR3 DNA: TGTGCCAGCAGTTTCTATGAAAAACTGTTTTTT
CDR3 protein: CASSFYEKLFF

D gene: NA
clone size: once
J gene: TRBJ2-6
V gene: TRBV11-2
CDR3 DNA: TGTGCCAGCAGCGCCGGAGCCAACGTCCTGACTTTC
CDR3 protein: CASSAGANVLTF

D gene: TRBD1
clone size: NA
J gene: TRBJ1-1
V gene: TRBV7-2
CDR3 DNA: TGTGCCAGCAGCTTAGTTGGGACAGGGGAAACTGAAGCTTTCTTT
CDR3 protein: CASSLVGTGETEAFF

D gene: NA
clone size: NA
J gene: TRBJ2-5
V gene: TRBV7-6
CDR3 DNA: TGTGCCAGCAGCTTAGGGACCAGAGAGACCCAGTACTTC
CDR3 protein: CASSLGTRETQYF

D gene: NA
clone size: few
J gene: TRBJ2-2
V gene: TRBV30
CDR3 DNA: TGTGCCTGGAGTCACAGCGCGGACACCGGGGAGCTGTTTTTT
CDR3 protein: CAWSHSADTGELFF

D gene: NA
clone size: NA
J gene: TRBJ1-3
V gene: TRBV6-6
CDR3 DNA: TGTGCCAGCAGTTACTCCGGGGCCTCTGGAAACACCATATATTTT
CDR3 protein: CASSYSGASGNTIYF

D gene: TRBD2
clone size: few
J gene: TRBJ2-2
V gene: TRBV27
CDR3 DNA: TGTGCCAGCAGCCCGGGACTAGCAACAATCACCGGGGAGCTGTTTTTT
CDR3 protein: CASSPGLATITGELFF

D gene: NA
clone size: NA
J gene: TRBJ2-2
V gene: TRBV7-2
CDR3 DNA: TGTGCCAGCAGCCGTAGGGTGGCCGGGGAGCTGTTTTTT
CDR3 protein: CASSRRVAGELFF